The present entry profiles one T cell receptor beta chain with its context. Original processing methods: Counts of nucleated cells, estimated from reference gene primer amplification, were obtained. Using immunoSEQ multiplex PCR, the repertoire was profiled, and TCRdb retains in-frame clones only, with some absent. Clone size and V and J calls were adopted from that table, with D and trimming inferred from the DNA. Here the sample spans fewer than 350,000 clones, approximately 85% being singletons. This specimen comes from a study of blood T cell repertoires in COVID-19. The germline V gene encodes CDR1 MNHEY and CDR2 SMNVEV (reference sequence). This CDR3 is built from 14 residues. V lost 7 bases, J lost 4 bases, and 6 bases stayed unmatched.

The sequence derives from a human donor in a cohort sampled during active COVID-19. Sequencing was done on a sample of peripheral blood. The chain uses TRBV27 and TRBJ2-1; 8 bases match TRBD2. The CDR3 loop is CASNPGGPYNEQFF. DNA for the CDR3: TGTGCCAGCAATCCGGGGGGGCCTTACAATGAGCAGTTCTTC.